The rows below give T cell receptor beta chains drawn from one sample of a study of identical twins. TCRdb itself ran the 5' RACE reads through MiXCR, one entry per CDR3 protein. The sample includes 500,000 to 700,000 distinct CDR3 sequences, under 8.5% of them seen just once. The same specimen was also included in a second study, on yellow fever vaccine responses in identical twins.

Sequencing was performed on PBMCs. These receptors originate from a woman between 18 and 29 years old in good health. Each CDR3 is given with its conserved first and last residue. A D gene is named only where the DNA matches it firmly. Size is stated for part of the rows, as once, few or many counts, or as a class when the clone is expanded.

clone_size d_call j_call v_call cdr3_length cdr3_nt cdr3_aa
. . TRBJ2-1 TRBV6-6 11 TGTGCCAGCAGCCTTTCGACTAGTCAGTTCTTC CASSLSTSQFF
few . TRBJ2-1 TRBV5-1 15 TGCGCCAGCAGGGGGGTGACTCACCCGGGGAATGAGCAGTTCTTC CASRGVTHPGNEQFF
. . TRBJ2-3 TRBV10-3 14 TGTGCCATCAGTGAGTCCGGGGCCACAGATACGCAGTATTTT CAISESGATDTQYF
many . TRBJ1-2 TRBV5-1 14 TGCGCCAGCAGCTTTCGGGACGGTAACTATGGCTACACCTTC CASSFRDGNYGYTF
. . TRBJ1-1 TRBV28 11 TGTGCCAGCACCTCGACTGGTAAAGCTTTCTTT CASTSTGKAFF
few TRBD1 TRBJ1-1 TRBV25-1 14 TGTGCCAGCAGTCCGGGACAGTGGAGAACTGAAGCTTTCTTT CASSPGQWRTEAFF
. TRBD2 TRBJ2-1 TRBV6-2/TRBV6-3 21 TGTGCCAGCAGTTACGGGGGACTAGCGGGAGGGTCATACCGCTCCTACAATGAGCAGTTCTTC CASSYGGLAGGSYRSYNEQFF
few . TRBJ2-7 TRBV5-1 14 TGCGCCAGCAGCTTAACCGGGACACCTAACGAGCAGTACTTC CASSLTGTPNEQYF
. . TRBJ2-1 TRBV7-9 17 TGTGCCAGCAGCTCGATAGGGGGAAGCGGCCTGGGGAATGAGCAGTTCTTC CASSSIGGSGLGNEQFF
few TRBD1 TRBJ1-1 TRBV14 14 TGTGCCAGCAGCCAAGTTGCGACAGGGGATGAAGCTTTCTTT CASSQVATGDEAFF
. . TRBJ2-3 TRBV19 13 TGTGCCAGTAGTAACGTACCCCGGGATACGCAGTATTTT CASSNVPRDTQYF
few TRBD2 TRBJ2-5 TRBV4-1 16 TGCGCCAGCAGCCAAGGGCCACTAGCGGTCCAAGAGACCCAGTACTTC CASSQGPLAVQETQYF
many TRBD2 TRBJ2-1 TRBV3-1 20 TGTGCCAGCAGCCCCCGAGGCTTAGTTATAGCGGGGTATTCCTACAATGAGCAGTTCTTC CASSPRGLVIAGYSYNEQFF
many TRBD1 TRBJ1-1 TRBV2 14 TGTGCCAGCACCTCCGGGACAGCGAGGACTGAAGCTTTCTTT CASTSGTARTEAFF
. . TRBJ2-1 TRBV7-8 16 TGTGCCAGCACCAAACTGGGGGCGAGCTCCTACAATGAGCAGTTCTTC CASTKLGASSYNEQFF
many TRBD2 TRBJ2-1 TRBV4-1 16 TGCGCCAGCAGCCAAGATCAGACGGGAGGGTACAATGAGCAGTTCTTC CASSQDQTGGYNEQFF
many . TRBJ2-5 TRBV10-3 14 TGTGCCATCAGTGAGTTCCCAGGAGAAGAGACCCAGTACTTC CAISEFPGEETQYF
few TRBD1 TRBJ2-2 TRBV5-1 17 TGCGCCAGCAGCAGTGACGGCGCCGGGACAGGGACCGGGGAGCTGTTTTTT CASSSDGAGTGTGELFF
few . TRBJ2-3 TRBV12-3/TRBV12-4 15 TGTGCCAGCAGTTTACGGGACTTCCACACAGATACGCAGTATTTT CASSLRDFHTDTQYF
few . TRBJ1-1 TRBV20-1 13 TGCAGTGCTAGATCAGGGAGTAACACTGAAGCTTTCTTT CSARSGSNTEAFF
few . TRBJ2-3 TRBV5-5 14 TGTGCCAGCAGCTTAGAAACAGGGATAGATACGCAGTATTTT CASSLETGIDTQYF
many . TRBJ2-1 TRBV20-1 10 TGCAGTGGAAAGGGCAATGAGCAGTTCTTC CSGKGNEQFF
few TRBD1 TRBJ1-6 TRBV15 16 TGTGCCACCAGCAGAGAATCGGACAGGTTCAATTCACCCCTCCACTTT CATSRESDRFNSPLHF
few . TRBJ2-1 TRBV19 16 TGTGCCAGTAGTATATTTGGAAGGGCTGGCTACAATGAGCAGTTCTTC CASSIFGRAGYNEQFF
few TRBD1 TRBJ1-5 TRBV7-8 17 TGTGCCAGCAGCCATGGGACAGGGAGTAGTAGGGATCAGCCCCAGCATTTT CASSHGTGSSRDQPQHF
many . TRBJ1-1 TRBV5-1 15 TGCGCCAGCAGCTTGGAACCGGGGAGGAACACTGAAGCTTTCTTT CASSLEPGRNTEAFF
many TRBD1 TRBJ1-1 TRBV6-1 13 TGTGCCAGCAGTGGATACGGACAGGTTAGAGCTTTCTTT CASSGYGQVRAFF
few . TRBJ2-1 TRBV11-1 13 TGTGCCAGCAGCGACGAACCGAACAATGAGCAGTTCTTC CASSDEPNNEQFF
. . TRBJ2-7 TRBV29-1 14 TGCAGCGTTGTAGCCGGGCAGGGCCGGCACGAGCAGTACTTC CSVVAGQGRHEQYF
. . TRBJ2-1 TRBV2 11 TGTGCCAGCACAGCGGACAATGAGCAGTTCTTC CASTADNEQFF
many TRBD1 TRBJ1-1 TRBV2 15 TGTGCCAGCAGAGGGGACAGGGAAGGTTTCACTGAAGCTTTCTTT CASRGDREGFTEAFF
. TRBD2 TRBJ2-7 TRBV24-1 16 TGTGCCACCAGTGATCAAAGGACTAGCGGGAGGAACGAGCAGTACTTC CATSDQRTSGRNEQYF
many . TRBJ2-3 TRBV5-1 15 TGCGCCAGCAGCTTGTTCAGCGGGTTCGGAGATACGCAGTATTTT CASSLFSGFGDTQYF
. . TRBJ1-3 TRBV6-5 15 TGTGCCAGCAGTTACGTACAGACCTCTGGAAACACCATATATTTT CASSYVQTSGNTIYF
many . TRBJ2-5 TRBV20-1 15 TGCAGTGCTAGAGATAGTACAGCGACCCAGGGGACCCAGTACTTC CSARDSTATQGTQYF
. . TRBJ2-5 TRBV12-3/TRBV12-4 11 TGTGCCAGCAAATTCCGAGAGACCCAGTACTTC CASKFRETQYF
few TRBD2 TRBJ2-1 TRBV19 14 TGTGCCAGTAACACCGGGACTAGCGAGAATGAGCAGTTCTTC CASNTGTSENEQFF